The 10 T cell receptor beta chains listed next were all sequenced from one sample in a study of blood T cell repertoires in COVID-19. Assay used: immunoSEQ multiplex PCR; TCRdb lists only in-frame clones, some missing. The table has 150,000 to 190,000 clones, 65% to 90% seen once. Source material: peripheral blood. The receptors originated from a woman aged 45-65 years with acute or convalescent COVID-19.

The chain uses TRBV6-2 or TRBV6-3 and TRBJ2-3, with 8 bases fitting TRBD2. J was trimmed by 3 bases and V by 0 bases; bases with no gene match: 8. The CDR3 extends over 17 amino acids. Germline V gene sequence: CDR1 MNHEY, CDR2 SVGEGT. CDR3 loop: CASSYSVGRAVTDTQYF. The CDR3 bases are TGTGCCAGCAGTTACTCTGTCGGGAGGGCCGTTACAGATACGCAGTATTTT.

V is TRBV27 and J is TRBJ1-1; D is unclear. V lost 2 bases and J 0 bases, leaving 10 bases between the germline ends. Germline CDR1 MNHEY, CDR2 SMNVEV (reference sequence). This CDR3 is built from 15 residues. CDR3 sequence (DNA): TGTGCCAGCAGTTTAAACGGAGTGATGAACACTGAAGCTTTCTTT. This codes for CASSLNGVMNTEAFF.

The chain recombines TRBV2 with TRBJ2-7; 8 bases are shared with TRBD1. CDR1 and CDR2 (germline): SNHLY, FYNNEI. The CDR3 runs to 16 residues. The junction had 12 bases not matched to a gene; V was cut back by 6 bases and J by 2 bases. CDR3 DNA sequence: TGTGCCAGCAGAGTAGACAGGGGAATCTCCACCTACGAGCAGTACTTC. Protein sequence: CASRVDRGISTYEQYF.

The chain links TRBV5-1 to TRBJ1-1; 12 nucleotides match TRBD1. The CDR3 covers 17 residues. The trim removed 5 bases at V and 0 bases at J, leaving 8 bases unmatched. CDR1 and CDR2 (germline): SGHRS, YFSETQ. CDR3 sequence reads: CASRRLGQGALNTEAFF. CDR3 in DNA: TGCGCCAGCAGGAGGCTGGGACAGGGGGCGTTGAACACTGAAGCTTTCTTT.

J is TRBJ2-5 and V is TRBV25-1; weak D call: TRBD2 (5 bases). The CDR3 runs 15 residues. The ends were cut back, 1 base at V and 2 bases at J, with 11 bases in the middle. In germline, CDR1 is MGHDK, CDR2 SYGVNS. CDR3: CASSEWSGGQETQYF. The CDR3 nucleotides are TGTGCCAGCAGTGAATGGAGCGGCGGGCAAGAGACCCAGTACTTC.

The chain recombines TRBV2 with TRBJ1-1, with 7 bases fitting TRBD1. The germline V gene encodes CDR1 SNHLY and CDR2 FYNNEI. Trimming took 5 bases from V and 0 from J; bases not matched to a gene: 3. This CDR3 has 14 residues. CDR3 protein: CASSTGTVNTEAFF. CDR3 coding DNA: TGTGCCAGCAGTACCGGGACAGTGAACACTGAAGCTTTCTTT.

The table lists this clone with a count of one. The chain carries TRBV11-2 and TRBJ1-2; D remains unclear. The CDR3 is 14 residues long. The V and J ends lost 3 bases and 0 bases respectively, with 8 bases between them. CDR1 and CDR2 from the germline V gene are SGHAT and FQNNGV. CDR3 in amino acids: CASSFFQTNYGYTF. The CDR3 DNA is TGTGCCAGCAGCTTTTTCCAGACTAACTATGGCTACACCTTC.

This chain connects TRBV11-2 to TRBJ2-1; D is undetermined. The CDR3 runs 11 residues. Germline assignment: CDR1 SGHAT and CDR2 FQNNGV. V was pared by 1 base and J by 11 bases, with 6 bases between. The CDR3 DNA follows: TGTGCCAGCAGCTTAGGGCTCCAGCAGTTCTTC. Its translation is CASSLGLQQFF.

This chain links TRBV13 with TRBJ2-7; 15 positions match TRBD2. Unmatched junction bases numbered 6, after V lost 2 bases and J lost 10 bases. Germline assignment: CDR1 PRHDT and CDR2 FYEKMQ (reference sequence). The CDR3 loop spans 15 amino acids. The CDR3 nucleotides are TGTGCCAGCAGCTTACGGGGACTAGCGGGAGGCCCTCAGTACTTC. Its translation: CASSLRGLAGGPQYF.

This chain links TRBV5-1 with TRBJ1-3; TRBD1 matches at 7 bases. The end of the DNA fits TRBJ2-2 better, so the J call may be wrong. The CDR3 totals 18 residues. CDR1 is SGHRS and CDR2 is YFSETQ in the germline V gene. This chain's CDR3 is CASSFMNENRGRTGELFF. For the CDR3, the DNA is TGCGCCAGCAGCTTCATGAACGAAAACAGGGGCCGCACCGGGGAGCTGTTTTTT.